These T cell receptor beta chains were read from a single sample in a study of T cells expressing NK-cell markers. Following a re-call of the 5' RACE reads, TCRdb has one entry per CDR3 protein and lacks DNA. This sample's table reports some 450,000 distinct CDR3 sequences. The sequenced sample consisted of blood T cells: a sorted CD56 or NKG2C T cell subset, CD4+ or CD8+ T cells, or bulk PBMC T cells (not recorded which). Source of these receptors: a woman aged 18 to 75 in good health. Both conserved end residues are part of each CDR3. Fields, in order: CDR3 protein, J gene, V gene.

CASSDSRGRVDEQYF	TRBJ2-7	TRBV6-1
CASTDRAASGANVLTF	TRBJ2-6	TRBV12-3/TRBV12-4
CASSKGGTVRRDF	TRBJ2-4	TRBV21-1
CASTKQGRADTQYF	TRBJ2-3	TRBV5-1
CASNPGYRGGSNQPQHF	TRBJ1-5	TRBV5-1
CASSSSGGFANEKLFF	TRBJ1-4	TRBV7-9
CSVGWQGLRGYTF	TRBJ1-2	TRBV29-1
CSVRHTGDSGNTIYF	TRBJ1-3	TRBV29-1
CASSLTGQGSYGYTF	TRBJ1-2	TRBV5-1
CASSIDRGIGDTQYF	TRBJ2-3	TRBV19
CAWSGARFNQPQHF	TRBJ1-5	TRBV30
CASSPTGTGLFYEQYF	TRBJ2-7	TRBV27